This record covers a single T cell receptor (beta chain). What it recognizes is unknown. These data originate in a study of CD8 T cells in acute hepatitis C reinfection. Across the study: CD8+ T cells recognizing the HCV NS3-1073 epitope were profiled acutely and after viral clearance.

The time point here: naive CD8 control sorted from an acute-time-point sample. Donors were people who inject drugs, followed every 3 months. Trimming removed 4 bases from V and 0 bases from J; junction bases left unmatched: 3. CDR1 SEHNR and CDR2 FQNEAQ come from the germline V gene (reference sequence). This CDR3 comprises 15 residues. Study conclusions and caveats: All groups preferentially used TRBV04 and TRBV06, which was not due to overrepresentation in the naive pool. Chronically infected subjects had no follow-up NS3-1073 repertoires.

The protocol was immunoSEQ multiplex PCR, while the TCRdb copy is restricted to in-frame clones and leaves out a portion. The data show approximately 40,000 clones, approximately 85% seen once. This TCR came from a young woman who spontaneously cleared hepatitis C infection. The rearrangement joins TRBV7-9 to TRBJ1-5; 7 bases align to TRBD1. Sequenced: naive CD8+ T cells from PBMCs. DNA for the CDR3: TGTGCCAGCAGCTCGACAGGGTATAGCAATCAGCCCCAGCATTTT. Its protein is CASSSTGYSNQPQHF.